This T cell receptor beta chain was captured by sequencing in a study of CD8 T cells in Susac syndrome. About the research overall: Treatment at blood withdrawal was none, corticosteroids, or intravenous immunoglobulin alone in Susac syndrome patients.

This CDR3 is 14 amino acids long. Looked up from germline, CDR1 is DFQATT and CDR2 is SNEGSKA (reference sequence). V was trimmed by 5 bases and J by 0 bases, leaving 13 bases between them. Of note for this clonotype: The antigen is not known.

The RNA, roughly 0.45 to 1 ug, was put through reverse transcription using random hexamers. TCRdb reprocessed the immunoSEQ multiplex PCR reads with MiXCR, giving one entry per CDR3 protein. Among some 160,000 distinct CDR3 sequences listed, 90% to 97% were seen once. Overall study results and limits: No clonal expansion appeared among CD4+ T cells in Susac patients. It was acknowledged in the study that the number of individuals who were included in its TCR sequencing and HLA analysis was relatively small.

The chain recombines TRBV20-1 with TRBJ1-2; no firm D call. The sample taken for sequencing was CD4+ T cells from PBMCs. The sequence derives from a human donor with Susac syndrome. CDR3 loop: CSAFVGPPNYGYTF. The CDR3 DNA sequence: TGCAGTGCTTTTGTCGGACCCCCTAACTATGGCTACACCTTC.